The 3 T cell receptor beta chains given below trace back to one sample, sequenced in a study of CD8 T cells in Susac syndrome (dated by TCRdb to between 2019 and 2020). Libraries were prepared through the immunoSEQ multiplex PCR assay. RNA was extracted with the RNeasy kit and about 0.5 to 1 ug was reverse transcribed using random hexamers. Starting from the raw public reads, TCRdb applied fastp trimming at Q25, assembled clones with MiXCR and retained in-frame beta chains. Rows with a matching CDR3 protein are joined into one entry that keeps the most common DNA and genes. The sample has around 170,000 distinct CDR3 sequences on record, around 90% of them singletons. 0.08% of the sample belongs to the ten largest clones. Sequenced: CD4+ T cells from PBMCs. These receptors were taken from a human donor in good health.

The rearrangement links TRBV21-1 to TRBJ2-7; TRBD1 is the table's D call and was not checked against the DNA. TRBV21-1 is described as a pseudogene. This CDR3 spans 16 amino acids. CDR3 sequence (DNA): TGTGCCAGCAGCATGTTTGGGGGGATGGGCTCCTACGAGCAGTACTTC. Translated, it gives CASSMFGGMGSYEQYF.

The chain employs TRBV5-1 and TRBJ2-5; D possibly corresponds to TRBD1 (6 bases). The CDR3 runs to 14 residues. The germline V gene has CDR1 SGHRS and CDR2 YFSETQ. Trimming removed 5 bases at V and 1 base at J, with 12 bases between. CDR3 loop: CASRRGTLQETQYF. CDR3 coding DNA: TGCGCCAGCAGAAGGGGGACCCTCCAAGAGACCCAGTACTTC.

The rearrangement links TRBV6-5 to TRBJ2-1; no firm D call. This CDR3 is built from 14 residues. Germline lookup yields CDR1 MNHEY and CDR2 SVGAGI. Trimming took off 3 bases at V and 12 bases at J, with 18 bases between the two ends. The CDR3 spells CASSYLSAVGLQFF. CDR3 nucleotides: TGTGCCAGCAGTTATTTATCGGCCGTTGGGCTGCAGTTCTTC.